The clone carrying this TCR beta chain was found many times. Its specificity is unknown. The CDR3 extends 3 residues past the end of the read, so its final part is completed from the germline J gene. TCRdb keeps only in-frame clones here, not all; method: immunoSEQ multiplex PCR. The record shows around 47,000 clones for this sample, with no singletons present. V lost 1 base to trimming and J lost 3 bases, with 22 bases between them. The V gene's germline CDR1 is DFQATT and CDR2 SNEGSKA (reference sequence). The CDR3 spans 17 residues. The data were taken from a study of T cell clonality in common variable immunodeficiency. Study results and limitations: What drives increased CVID clonality needs T cell subpopulation sequencing. Shared TCRbeta clones were fewer between CVID subjects than controls.

The chain links TRBV20-1 to TRBJ2-7; D is possibly TRBD1 (5 bases). This sequence originates from a person aged 18 to 75 in good health. Sample: peripheral blood mononuclear cells. CDR3 DNA, as far as it was read: TGCAGTGCTAGAGCTCAGGGTTCGAAGTTCAAGGGCTACGAG. As protein: CSARAQGSKFKGYE. The full CDR3 sequence reads CSARAQGSKFKGYEQYF.